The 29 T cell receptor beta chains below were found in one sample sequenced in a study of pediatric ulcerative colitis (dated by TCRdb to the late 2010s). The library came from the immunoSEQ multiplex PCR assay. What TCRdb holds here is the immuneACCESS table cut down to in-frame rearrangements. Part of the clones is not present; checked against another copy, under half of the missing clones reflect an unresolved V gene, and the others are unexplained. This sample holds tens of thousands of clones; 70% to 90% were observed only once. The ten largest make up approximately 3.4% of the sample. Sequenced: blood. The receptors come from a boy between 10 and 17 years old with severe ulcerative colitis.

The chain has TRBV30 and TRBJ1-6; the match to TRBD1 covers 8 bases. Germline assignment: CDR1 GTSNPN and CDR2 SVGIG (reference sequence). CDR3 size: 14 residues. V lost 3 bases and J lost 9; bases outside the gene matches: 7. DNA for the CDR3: TGTGCCTGGAGGGACAGGGTCAGGATTTCACCCCTCCACTTT. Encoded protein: CAWRDRVRISPLHF.

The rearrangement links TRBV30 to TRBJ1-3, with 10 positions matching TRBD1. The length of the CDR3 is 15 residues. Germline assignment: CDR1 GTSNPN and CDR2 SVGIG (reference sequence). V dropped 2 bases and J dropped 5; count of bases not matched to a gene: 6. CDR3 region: CAWSPGTGVRNTIYF. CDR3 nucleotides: TGTGCCTGGAGTCCCGGGACAGGGGTTCGAAACACCATATATTTT.

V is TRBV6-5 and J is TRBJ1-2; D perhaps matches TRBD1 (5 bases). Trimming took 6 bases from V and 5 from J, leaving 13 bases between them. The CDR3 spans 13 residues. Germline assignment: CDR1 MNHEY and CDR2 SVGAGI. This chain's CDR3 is CASSPRTKYGYTF. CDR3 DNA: TGTGCCAGCAGCCCCAGGACAAAGTATGGCTACACCTTC.

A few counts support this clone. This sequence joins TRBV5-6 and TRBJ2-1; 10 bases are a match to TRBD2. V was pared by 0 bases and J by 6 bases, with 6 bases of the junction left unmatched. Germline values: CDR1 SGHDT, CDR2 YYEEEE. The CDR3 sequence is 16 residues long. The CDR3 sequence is CASSLGPAGGFNEQFF. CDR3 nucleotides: TGTGCCAGCAGCTTGGGACCAGCGGGAGGGTTCAATGAGCAGTTCTTC.

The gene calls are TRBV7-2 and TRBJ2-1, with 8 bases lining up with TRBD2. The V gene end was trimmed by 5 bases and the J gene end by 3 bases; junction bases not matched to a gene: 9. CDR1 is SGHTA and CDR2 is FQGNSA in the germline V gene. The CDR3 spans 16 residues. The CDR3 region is CASSQKGGTSYNEQFF. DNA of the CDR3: TGTGCCAGCAGCCAAAAAGGAGGGACTAGCTACAATGAGCAGTTCTTC.

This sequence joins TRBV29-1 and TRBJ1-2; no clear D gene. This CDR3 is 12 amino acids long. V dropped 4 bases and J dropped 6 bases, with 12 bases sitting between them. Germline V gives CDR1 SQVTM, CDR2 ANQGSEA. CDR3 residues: CSVVVSADGYTF. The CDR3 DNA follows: TGCAGCGTTGTAGTTTCAGCAGATGGCTACACCTTC.

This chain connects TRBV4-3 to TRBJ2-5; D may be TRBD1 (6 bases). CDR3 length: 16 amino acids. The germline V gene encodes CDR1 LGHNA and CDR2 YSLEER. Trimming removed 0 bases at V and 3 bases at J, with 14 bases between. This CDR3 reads CASSQDWKGVEETQYF. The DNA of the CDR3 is TGCGCCAGCAGCCAAGATTGGAAGGGGGTGGAAGAGACCCAGTACTTC.

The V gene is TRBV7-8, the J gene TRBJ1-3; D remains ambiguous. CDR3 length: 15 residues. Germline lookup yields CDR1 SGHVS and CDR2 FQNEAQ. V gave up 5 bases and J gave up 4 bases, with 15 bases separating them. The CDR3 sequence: CASSPPGVLGNTIYF. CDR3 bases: TGTGCCAGCAGCCCGCCCGGGGTGCTGGGAAACACCATATATTTT.

The CDR3 DNA follows: TGTGCCTGGAGGGTCCCACCCTCTTTCTTT. This translates into CAWRVPPSFF. The chain carries TRBV30 and TRBJ1-1, with D unresolved. This CDR3 region has 10 residues. V was cut by 3 bases and J by 12 bases, with 11 bases left in between. Germline V gives CDR1 GTSNPN, CDR2 SVGIG (reference sequence).

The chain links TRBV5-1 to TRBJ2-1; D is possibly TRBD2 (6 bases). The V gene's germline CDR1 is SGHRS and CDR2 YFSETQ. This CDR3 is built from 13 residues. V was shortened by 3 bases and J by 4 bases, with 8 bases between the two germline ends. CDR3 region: CASSSGTYNEQFF. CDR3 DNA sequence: TGCGCCAGCAGCTCCGGGACTTACAATGAGCAGTTCTTC.

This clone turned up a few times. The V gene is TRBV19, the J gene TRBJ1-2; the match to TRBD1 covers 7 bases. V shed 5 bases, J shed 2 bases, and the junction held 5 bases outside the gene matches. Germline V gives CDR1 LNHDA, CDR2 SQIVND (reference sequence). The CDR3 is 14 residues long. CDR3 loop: CASSRDSKNYGYTF. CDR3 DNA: TGTGCCAGTAGTCGGGACAGTAAAAACTATGGCTACACCTTC.

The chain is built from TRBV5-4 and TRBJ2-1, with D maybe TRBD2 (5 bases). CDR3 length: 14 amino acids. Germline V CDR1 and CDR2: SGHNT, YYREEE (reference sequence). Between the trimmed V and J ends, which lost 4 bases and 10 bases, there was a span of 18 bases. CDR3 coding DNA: TGTGCCAGCAGCGAGGGTGGCTCGGCAGGAGAGCAGTTCTTC. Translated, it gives CASSEGGSAGEQFF.

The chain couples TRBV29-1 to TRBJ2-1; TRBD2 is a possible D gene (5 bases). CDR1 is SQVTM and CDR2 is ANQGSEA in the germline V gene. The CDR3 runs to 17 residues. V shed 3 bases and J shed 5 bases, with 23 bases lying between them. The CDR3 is CSVDLRGAIRPNNEQFF. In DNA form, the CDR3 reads TGCAGCGTTGATCTTCGGGGAGCCATCCGACCCAACAATGAGCAGTTCTTC.

The CDR3 coding sequence is TGTGCCAGTAGCCCGGGGACGCCCAGTGCCCAGTACTTC. This translates into CASSPGTPSAQYF. The V call is TRBV19, the J call TRBJ2-5, with D possibly called TRBD1 or TRBD2 (5 bases each). Trimming cost V 6 bases and J 9 bases, with 17 bases left between them. CDR1 and CDR2 from the germline V gene are LNHDA and SQIVND (reference sequence). The CDR3 has 13 amino acids.

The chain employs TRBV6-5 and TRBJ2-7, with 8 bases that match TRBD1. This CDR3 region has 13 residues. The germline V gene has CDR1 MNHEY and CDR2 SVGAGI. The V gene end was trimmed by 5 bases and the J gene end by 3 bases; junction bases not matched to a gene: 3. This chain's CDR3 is CASSPGQVYEQYF. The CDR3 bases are TGTGCCAGCAGTCCGGGACAGGTCTACGAGCAGTACTTC.

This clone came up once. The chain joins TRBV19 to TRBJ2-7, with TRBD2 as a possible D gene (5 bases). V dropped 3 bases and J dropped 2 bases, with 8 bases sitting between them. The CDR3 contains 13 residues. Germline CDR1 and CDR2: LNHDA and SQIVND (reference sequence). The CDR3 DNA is TGTGCCAGTAGTATCGGGGTGGCCTACGAGCAGTACTTC. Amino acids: CASSIGVAYEQYF.

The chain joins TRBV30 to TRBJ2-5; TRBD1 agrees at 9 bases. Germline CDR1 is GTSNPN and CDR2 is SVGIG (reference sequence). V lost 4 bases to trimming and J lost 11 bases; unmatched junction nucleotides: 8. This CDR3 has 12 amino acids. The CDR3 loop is CAWTGTGREQYF. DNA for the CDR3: TGTGCCTGGACCGGGACAGGGAGGGAGCAGTACTTC.

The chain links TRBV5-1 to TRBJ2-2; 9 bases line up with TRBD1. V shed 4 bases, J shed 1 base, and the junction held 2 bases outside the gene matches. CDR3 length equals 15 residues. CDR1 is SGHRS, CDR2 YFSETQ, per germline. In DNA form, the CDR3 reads TGCGCCAGCAGCCCGGGACAGGGGAACACCGGGGAGCTGTTTTTT. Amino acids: CASSPGQGNTGELFF.

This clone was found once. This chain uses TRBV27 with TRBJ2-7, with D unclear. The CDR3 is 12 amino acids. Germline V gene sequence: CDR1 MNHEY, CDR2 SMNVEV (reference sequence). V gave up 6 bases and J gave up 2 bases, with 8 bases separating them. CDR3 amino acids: CASRSLAYEQYF. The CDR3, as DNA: TGTGCCAGCAGAAGCCTGGCCTACGAGCAGTACTTC.

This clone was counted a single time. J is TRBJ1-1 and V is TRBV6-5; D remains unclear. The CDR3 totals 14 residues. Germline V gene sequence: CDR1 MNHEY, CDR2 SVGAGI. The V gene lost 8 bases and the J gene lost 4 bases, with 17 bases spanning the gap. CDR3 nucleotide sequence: TGTGCCAGCCACATGACTGACCTAGGCACTGAAGCTTTCTTT. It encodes CASHMTDLGTEAFF.

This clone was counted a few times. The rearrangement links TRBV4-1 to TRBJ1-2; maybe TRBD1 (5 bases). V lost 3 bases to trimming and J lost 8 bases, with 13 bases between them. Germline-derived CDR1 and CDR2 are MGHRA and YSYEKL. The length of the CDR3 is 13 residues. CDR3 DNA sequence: TGCGCCAGCAGCCAGCCGCAGGGTTTCGGCTACACCTTC. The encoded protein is CASSQPQGFGYTF.

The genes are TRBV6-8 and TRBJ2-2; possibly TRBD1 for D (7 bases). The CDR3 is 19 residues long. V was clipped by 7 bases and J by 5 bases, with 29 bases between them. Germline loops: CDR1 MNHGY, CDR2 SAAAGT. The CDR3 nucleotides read TGTGCCAGCAACGTGGACAGGAGGGACCGGGCAGGAGGGACCGGGGAGCTGTTTTTT. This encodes CASNVDRRDRAGGTGELFF.

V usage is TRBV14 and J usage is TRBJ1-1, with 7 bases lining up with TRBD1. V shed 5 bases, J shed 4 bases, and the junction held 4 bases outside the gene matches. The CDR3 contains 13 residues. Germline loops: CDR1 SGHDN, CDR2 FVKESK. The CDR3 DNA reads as TGTGCCAGCAGCGTGGACAGGACCACTGAAGCTTTCTTT. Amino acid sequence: CASSVDRTTEAFF.

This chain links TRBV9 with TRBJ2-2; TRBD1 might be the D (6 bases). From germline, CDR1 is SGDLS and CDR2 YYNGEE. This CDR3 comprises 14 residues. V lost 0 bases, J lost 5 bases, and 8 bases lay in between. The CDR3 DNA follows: TGTGCCAGCAGCGTAGGAAGGGGGACCGGGGAGCTGTTTTTT. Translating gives CASSVGRGTGELFF.

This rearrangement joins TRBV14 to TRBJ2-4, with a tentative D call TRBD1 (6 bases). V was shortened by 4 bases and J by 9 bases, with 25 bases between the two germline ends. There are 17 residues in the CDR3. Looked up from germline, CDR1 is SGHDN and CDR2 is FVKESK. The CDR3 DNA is TGTGCCAGCAGCCCCGTCTTACCCGGGACACCGAGGAGCATTCAGTACTTC. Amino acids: CASSPVLPGTPRSIQYF. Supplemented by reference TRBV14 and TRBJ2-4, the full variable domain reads EAGVTQFPSHSVIEKGQTVTLRCDPISGHDNLYWYRRVMGKEIKFLLHFVKESKQDESGMPNNRFLAERTGGTYSTLKVQPAELEDSGVYFCASSPVLPGTPRSIQYFGAGTRLSVL.

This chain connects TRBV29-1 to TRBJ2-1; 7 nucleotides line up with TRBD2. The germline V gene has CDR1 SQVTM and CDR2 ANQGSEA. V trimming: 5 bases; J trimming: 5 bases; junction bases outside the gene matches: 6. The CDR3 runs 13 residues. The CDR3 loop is CSVTPGGDNEQFF. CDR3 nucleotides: TGCAGCGTTACGCCTGGGGGGGACAATGAGCAGTTCTTC.

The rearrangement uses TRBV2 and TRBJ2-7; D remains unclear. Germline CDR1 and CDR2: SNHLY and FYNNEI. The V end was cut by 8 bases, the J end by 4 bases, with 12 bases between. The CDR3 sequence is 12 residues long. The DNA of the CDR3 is TGTGCCAGCCGGGTCTCAGTTTACGAGCAGTACTTC. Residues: CASRVSVYEQYF. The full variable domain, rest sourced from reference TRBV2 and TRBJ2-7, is EPEVTQTPSHQVTQMGQEVILRCVPISNHLYFYWYRQILGQKVEFLVSFYNNEISEKSEIFDDQFSVERPDGSNFTLKIRSTKLEDSAMYFCASRVSVYEQYFGPGTRLTVT.

CDR3 nucleotide sequence: TGTGCCAGAAGCTCTCTACCCGGGGCCCGTTCTAATAGCAATCAGCCCCAGCATTTT. This gives the protein CARSSLPGARSNSNQPQHF. This sequence joins TRBV5-3 and TRBJ1-5; a weak D match, TRBD1 (5 bases). TRBV5-3 is placed among ORFs of uncertain function. V lost 3 bases and J lost 0, with 22 bases in between. The CDR3 totals 19 residues.

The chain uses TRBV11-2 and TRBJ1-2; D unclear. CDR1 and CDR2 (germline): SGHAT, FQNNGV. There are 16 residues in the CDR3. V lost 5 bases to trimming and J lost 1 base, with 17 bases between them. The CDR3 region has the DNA TGTGCCAGCAGCCCGTTAAGGCAGGCTTATAACTATGGCTACACCTTC. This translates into CASSPLRQAYNYGYTF.